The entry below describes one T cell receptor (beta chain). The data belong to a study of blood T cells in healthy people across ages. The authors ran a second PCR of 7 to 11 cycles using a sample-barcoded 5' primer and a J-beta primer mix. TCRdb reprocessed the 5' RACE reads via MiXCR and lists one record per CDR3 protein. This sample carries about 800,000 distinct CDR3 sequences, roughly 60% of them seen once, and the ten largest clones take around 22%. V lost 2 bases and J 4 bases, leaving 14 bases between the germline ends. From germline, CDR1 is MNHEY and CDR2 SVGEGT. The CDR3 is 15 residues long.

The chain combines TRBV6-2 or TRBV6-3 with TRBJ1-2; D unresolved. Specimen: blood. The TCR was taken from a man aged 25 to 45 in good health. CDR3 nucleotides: TGTGCCAGCAGTTACCGGGCCGCGCCGCTCTATGGCTACACCTTC. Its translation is CASSYRAAPLYGYTF.